The source of this TCR beta chain is a study of T-cell reconstitution after alpha-beta-depleted transplantation in children. Whole-study findings and limits: Alpha-beta T cells present about two months after transplant were reported to originate from several hundred expanded graft clones. The high TCRbeta diversity at day 60 in some patients came from surviving recipient T cells and thymic progenitors. When one year had passed after transplant, most T-cell counts and diversity came from newly produced T cells.

For TCRbeta, the library was prepared with unique molecular identifiers. TCRdb recomputed calls from the PCR reads with MiXCR, one row per CDR3 protein. The sample shows hundreds of thousands of distinct CDR3 sequences, roughly a sixth of them seen only once. With regard to this clonotype: What it recognizes is unknown.

This CDR3 is built from 12 residues. Germline loops: CDR1 GTSNPN, CDR2 SVGIG (reference sequence). V was clipped by 7 bases and J by 1 base, with 10 bases between them. The clonotype originates from a male patient between 2 and 10 years old who had a stem cell transplant for acute lymphoblastic leukemia, so the T cells may come from the graft donor. The sample in question was PBMCs, mostly from graft donor cells, obtained 360 days after TCRalphabeta/CD19-depleted stem cell transplant. The chain has TRBV30 and TRBJ2-5, with D tentatively TRBD2 (5 bases). The CDR3 loop reads CASDGIQETQYF. Written as DNA, the CDR3 is TGTGCCTCGGACGGGATCCAAGAGACCCAGTACTTC.